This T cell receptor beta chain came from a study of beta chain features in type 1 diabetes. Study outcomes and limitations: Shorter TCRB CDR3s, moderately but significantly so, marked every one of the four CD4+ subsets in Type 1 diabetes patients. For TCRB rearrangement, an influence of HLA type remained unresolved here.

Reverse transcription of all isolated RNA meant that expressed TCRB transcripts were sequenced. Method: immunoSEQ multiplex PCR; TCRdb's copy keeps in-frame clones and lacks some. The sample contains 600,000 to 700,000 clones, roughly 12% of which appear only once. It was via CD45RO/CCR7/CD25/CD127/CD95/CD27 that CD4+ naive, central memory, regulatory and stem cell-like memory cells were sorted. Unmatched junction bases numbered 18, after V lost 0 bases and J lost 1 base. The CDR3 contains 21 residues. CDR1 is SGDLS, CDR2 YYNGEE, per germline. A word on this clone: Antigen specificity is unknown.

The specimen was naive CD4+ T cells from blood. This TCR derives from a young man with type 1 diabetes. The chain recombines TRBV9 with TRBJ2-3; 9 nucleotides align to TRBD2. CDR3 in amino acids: CASSVGHPLRGGPTRTDTQYF. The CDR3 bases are TGTGCCAGCAGCGTAGGCCATCCATTGCGGGGGGGTCCTACTCGCACAGATACGCAGTATTTT.